This T cell receptor (beta chain) originates from a study of post-analysis software for immune sequencing data. Background on the study: Progressive-relapsing, secondary progressive and relapsing-remitting multiple sclerosis were among the disease courses included. Study-level results: In multiple sclerosis, normalized Chao1 diversity was significantly below that of controls. TRBV segments more frequent in patients than in controls numbered five and included TRBV5-6, TRBV5-1 and TRBV20-1. The authors found that F measure strongly co-clustered same-batch samples.

Comment on this clonotype: Its specificity is unknown.

CDR1 is DFQATT and CDR2 is SNEGSKA in the germline V gene (reference sequence). This CDR3 comprises 13 residues. Trimming removed 6 bases at V and 5 bases at J, with 16 bases between. Every TCR beta cDNA library bore unique molecular identifiers. MiXCR was run by TCRdb on the PCR reads, yielding one entry per CDR3 protein. This table holds around 700,000 distinct CDR3 sequences, approximately 60% found once. The source is a girl aged 2-10 years with multiple sclerosis. The rearrangement links TRBV20-1 to TRBJ1-2, with D maybe TRBD1 (6 bases). The sample was blood. The CDR3 reads CSAPRGLEYGYTF. The CDR3 coding sequence is TGCAGTGCCCCTCGGGGGCTAGAGTATGGCTACACCTTC.